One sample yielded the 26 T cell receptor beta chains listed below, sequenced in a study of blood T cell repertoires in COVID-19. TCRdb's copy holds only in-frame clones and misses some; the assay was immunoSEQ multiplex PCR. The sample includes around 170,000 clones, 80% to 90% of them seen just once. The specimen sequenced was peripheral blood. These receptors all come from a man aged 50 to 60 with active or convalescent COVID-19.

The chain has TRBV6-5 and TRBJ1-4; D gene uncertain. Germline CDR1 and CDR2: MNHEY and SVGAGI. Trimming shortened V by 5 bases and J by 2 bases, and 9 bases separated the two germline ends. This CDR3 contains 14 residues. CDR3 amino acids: CASSRGMTNEKLFF. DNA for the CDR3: TGTGCCAGCAGTAGAGGGATGACTAATGAAAAACTGTTTTTT.

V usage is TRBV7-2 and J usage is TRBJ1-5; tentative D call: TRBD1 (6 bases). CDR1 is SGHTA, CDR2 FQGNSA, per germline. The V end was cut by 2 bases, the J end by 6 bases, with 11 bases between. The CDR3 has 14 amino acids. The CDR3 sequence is CASSLTSGVQPQHF. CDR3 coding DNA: TGTGCCAGCAGCTTAACGTCAGGGGTTCAGCCCCAGCATTTT.

The CDR3 DNA sequence: TGTGCCAGCTCACCATACGTTAGCGGGAACGATGAGCAGTTCTTC. Its translation is CASSPYVSGNDEQFF. The J gene is TRBJ2-1, the V gene TRBV18; TRBD2 matches at 8 bases. After removal of 2 bases from V and 8 bases from J, the junction contained 8 bases not matched to a gene. The germline CDR1 and CDR2 sequences are KGHSH and LQKENI. The CDR3 is made up of 15 amino acids. Full variable domain (remainder filled in from reference TRBV18 and TRBJ2-1): NAGVMQNPRHLVRRRGQEARLRCSPMKGHSHVYWYRQLPEEGLKFMVYLQKENIIDESGMPKERFSAEFPKEGPSILRIQQVVRGDSAAYFCASSPYVSGNDEQFFGPGTRLTVL.

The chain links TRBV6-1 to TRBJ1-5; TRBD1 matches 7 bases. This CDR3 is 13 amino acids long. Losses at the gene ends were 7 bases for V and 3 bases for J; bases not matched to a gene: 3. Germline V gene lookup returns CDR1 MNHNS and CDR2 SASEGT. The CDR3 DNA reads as TGTGCCAGCAACAGGGGTCCCAATCAGCCCCAGCATTTT. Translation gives CASNRGPNQPQHF.

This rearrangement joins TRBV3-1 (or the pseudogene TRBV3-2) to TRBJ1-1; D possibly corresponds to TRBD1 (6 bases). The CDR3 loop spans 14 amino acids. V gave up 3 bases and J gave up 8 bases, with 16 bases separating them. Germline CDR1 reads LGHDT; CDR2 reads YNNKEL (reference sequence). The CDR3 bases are TGTGCCAGCAGCCAGGTAAGGCGAGACAGGGAAGCTTTCTTT. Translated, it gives CASSQVRRDREAFF.

The CDR3: CASSIDRVQPQHF. The CDR3 DNA follows: TGTGCCAGCAGCATCGACAGGGTTCAGCCCCAGCATTTT. The rearrangement joins TRBV27 to TRBJ1-5; TRBD1 matches at 7 bases. Losses at the gene ends were 6 bases for V and 6 bases for J; bases not matched to a gene: 5. Germline values: CDR1 MNHEY, CDR2 SMNVEV (reference sequence). The CDR3 loop spans 13 amino acids.

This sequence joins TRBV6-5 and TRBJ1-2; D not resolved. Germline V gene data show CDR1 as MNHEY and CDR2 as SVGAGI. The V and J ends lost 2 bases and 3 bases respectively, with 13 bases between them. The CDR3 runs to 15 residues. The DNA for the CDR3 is TGTGCCAGCAGTTACCACGGCAAGGCGGACTATGGCTACACCTTC. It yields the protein CASSYHGKADYGYTF.

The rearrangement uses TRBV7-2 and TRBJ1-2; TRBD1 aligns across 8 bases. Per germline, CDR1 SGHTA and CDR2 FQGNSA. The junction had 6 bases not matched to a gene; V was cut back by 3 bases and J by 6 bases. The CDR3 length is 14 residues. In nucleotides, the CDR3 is TGTGCCAGCAGCTTTGGACAGGGTGTGGATGGCTACACCTTC. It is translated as CASSFGQGVDGYTF.

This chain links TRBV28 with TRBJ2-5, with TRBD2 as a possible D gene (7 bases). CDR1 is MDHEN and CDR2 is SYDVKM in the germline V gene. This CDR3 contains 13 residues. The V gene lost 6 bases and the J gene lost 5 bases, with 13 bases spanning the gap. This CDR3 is CASRGGTRETQYF. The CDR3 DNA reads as TGTGCCAGCAGGGGGGGGACAAGGGAGACCCAGTACTTC. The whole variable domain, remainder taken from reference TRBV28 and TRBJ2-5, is DVKVTQSSRYLVKRTGEKVFLECVQDMDHENMFWYRQDPGLGLRLIYFSYDVKMKEKGDIPEGYSVSREKKERFSLILESASTNQTSMYLCASRGGTRETQYFGPGTRLLVL.

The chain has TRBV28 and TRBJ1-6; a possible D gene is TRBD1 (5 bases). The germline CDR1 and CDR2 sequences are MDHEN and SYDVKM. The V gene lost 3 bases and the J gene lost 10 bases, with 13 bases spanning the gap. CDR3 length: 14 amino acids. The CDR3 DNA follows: TGTGCCAGCAGTTTTGGACAACAGGAATCACCCCTCCACTTT. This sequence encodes CASSFGQQESPLHF.

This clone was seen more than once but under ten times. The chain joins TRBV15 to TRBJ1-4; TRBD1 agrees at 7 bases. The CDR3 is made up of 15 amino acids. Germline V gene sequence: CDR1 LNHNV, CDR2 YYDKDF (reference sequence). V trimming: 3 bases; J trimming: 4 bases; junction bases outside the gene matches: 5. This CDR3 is CATSSTGTVNEKLFF. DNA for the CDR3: TGTGCCACCAGCAGTACCGGGACAGTTAATGAAAAACTGTTTTTT.

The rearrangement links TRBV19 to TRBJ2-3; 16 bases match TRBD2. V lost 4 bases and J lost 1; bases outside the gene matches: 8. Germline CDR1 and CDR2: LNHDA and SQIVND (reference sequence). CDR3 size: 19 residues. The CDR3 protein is CASSTPPGLAGGRTDTQYF. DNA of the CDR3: TGTGCCAGTAGTACCCCCCCGGGACTAGCGGGAGGGCGCACAGATACGCAGTATTTT.

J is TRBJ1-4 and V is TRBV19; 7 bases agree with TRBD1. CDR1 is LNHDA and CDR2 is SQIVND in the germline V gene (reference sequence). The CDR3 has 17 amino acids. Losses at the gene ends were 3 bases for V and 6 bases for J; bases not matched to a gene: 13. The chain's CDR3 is CASSITLSRGTDEKLFF. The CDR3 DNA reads TGTGCCAGTAGTATTACCCTCTCCAGGGGGACAGATGAAAAACTGTTTTTT.

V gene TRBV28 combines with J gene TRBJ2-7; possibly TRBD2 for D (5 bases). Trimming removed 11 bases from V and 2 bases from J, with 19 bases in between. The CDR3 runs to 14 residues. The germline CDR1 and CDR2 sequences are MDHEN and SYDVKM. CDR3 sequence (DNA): TGTGCCTCCATCGAGCTAGCCCCCCCCTACGAGCAGTACTTC. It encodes CASIELAPPYEQYF.

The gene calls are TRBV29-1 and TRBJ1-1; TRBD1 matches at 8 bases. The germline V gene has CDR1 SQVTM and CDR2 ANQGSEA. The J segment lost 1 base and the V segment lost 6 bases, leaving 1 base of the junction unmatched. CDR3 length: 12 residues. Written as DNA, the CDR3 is TGCAGCGTGGACAGGGCGAACACTGAAGCTTTCTTT. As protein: CSVDRANTEAFF.

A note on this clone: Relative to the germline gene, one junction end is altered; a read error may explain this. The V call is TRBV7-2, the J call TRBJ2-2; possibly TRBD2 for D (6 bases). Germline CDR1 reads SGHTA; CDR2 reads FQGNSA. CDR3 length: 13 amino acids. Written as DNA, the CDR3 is TGTGCCAGCAGCCTAGCGCGAACCGGGGAGCTGTTTTTT. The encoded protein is CASSLARTGELFF.

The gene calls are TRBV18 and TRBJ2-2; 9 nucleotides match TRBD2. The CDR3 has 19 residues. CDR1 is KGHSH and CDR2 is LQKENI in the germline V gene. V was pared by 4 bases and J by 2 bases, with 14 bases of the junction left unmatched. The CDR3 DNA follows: TGTGCCAGCTCACGTAGATCTAGCGGGATCCCCTCAAACACCGGGGAGCTGTTTTTT. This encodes CASSRRSSGIPSNTGELFF.

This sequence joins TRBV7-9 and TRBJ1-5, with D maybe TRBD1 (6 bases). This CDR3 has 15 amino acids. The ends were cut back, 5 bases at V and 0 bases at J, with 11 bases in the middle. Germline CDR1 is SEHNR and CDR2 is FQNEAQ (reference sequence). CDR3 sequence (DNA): TGTGCCAGCAGCCGAGGGGGGGATAGCAATCAGCCCCAGCATTTT. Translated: CASSRGGDSNQPQHF. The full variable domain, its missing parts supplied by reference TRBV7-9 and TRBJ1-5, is DTGVSQNPRHKITKRGQNVTFRCDPISEHNRLYWYRQTLGQGPEFLTYFQNEAQLEKSRLLSDRFSAERPKGSFSTLEIQRTEQGDSAMYLCASSRGGDSNQPQHFGDGTRLSIL.

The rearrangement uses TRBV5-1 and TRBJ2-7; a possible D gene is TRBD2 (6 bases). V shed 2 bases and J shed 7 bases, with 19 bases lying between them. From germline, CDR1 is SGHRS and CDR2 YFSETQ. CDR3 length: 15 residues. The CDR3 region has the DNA TGCGCCAGCAGCTTTGGCGGTGTCTCTGCGGGGGAGCAGTACTTC. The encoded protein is CASSFGGVSAGEQYF. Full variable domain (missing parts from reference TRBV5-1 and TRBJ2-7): KAGVTQTPRYLIKTRGQQVTLSCSPISGHRSVSWYQQTPGQGLQFLFEYFSETQRNKGNFPGRFSGRQFSNSRSEMNVSTLELGDSALYLCASSFGGVSAGEQYFGPGTRLTVT.

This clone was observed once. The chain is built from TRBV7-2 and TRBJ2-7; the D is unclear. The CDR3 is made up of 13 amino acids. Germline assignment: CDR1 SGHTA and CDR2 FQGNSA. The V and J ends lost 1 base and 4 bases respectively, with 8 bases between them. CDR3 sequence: CASSLEVQYEQYF. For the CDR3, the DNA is TGTGCCAGCAGCTTAGAAGTCCAGTACGAGCAGTACTTC.

CDR3 in DNA: TGTGCCAGCAGCCAAGATCTCAGGTCCGAAGCTTTCTTT. Protein sequence: CASSQDLRSEAFF. The rearrangement joins TRBV14 to TRBJ1-1; no firm D call. This CDR3 region has 13 residues. CDR1 is SGHDN, CDR2 FVKESK, per germline. V was shortened by 0 bases and J by 8 bases, with 10 bases between the two germline ends.

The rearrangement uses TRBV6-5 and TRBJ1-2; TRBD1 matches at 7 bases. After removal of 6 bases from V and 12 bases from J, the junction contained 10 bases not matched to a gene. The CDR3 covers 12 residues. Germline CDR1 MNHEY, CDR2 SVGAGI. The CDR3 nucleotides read TGTGCCAGCAGGCCCAAAGGGGGCCAAGACACCTTC. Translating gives CASRPKGGQDTF.

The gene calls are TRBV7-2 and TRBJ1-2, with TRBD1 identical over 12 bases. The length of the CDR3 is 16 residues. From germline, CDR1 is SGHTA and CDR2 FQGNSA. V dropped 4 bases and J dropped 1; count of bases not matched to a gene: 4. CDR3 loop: CASSSGQGALNYGYTF. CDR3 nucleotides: TGTGCCAGCAGCTCGGGACAGGGGGCGCTTAACTATGGCTACACCTTC.

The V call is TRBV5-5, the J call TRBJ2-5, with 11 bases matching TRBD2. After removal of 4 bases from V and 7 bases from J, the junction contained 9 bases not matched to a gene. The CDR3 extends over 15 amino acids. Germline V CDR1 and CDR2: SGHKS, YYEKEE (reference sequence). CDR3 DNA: TGTGCCAGCAGCATGACTAGCGGGGACTCAAGGACCCAGTACTTC. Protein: CASSMTSGDSRTQYF.

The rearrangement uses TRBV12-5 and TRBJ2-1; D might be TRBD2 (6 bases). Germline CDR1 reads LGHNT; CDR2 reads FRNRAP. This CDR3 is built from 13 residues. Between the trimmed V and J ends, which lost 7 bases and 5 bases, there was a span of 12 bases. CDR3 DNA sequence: TGTGCTAGTGAACTAGCTGGAAACAATGAGCAGTTCTTC. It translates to CASELAGNNEQFF.

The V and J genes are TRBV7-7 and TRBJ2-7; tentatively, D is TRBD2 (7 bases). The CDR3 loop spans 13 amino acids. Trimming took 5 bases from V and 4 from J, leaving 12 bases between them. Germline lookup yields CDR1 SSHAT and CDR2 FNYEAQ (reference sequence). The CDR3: CASSLGGQYEQYF. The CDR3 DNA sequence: TGTGCCAGCAGCCTCGGGGGGCAGTACGAGCAGTACTTC.